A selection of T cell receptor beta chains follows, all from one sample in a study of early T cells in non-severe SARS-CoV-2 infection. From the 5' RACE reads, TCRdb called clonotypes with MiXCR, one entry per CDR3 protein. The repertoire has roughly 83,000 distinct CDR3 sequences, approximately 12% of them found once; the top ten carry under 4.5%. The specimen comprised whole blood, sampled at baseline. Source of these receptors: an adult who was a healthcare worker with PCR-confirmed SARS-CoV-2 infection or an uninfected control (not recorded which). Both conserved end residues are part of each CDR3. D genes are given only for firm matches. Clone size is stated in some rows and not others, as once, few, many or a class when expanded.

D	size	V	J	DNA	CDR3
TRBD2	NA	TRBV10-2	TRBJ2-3	TGCGCCAGCAGCGGGGGGACAGATACGCAGTATTTT	CASSGGTDTQYF
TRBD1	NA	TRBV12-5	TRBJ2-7	TGTGCTAGTGGCCCCCCTTCCGGGACAGCACATTACGAGCAGTACTTC	CASGPPSGTAHYEQYF
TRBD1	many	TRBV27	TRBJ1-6	TGTGCCAGCAGTTTAGGGACAGGAAATTCACCCCTCCACTTT	CASSLGTGNSPLHF
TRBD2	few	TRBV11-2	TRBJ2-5	TGTGCCAGCAGCCGCGATTCCCTGGCGGGGGACCAAGAGACCCAGTACTTC	CASSRDSLAGDQETQYF
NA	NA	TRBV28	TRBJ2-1	TGTGCCAGCAGTTTAAGTCGCAGGGGGGCAAATGAGCAGTTCTTC	CASSLSRRGANEQFF
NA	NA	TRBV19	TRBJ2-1	TGTGCCAGTAGTCCGCAAGGGGCTGGTGAGCAGTTCTTC	CASSPQGAGEQFF
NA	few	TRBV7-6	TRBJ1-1	TGTGCCAGCAGCTTAGAGTGGGCCCACAACACTGAAGCTTTCTTT	CASSLEWAHNTEAFF
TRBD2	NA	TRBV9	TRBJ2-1	TGTGCCAGCAGTCACGGACTAGCGGGGGACAATGAGCAGTTCTTC	CASSHGLAGDNEQFF
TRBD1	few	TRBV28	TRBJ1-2	TGTGCCAGCAGTTTATCCGCAGGACAGGGGACGGGCTACACCTTC	CASSLSAGQGTGYTF
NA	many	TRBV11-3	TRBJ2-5	TGTGCCAGCAGCTTACGAATCGGAGAGACCCAGTACTTC	CASSLRIGETQYF
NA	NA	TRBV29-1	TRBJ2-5	TGCAGCGCTGCCGGAGCGGCGCAAGAGACCCAGTACTTC	CSAAGAAQETQYF
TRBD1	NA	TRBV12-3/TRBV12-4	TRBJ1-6	TGTGCCAGCACCCCGGGACAGGGGGCGGCATCACCCCTCCACTTT	CASTPGQGAASPLHF
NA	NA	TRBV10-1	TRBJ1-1	TGCGCCAGCAGTCCCGTCGGGGTGGGTACTGAAGCTTTCTTT	CASSPVGVGTEAFF
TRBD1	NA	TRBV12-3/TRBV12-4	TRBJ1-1	TGTGCCAGCAGGCTCCCGGGACAGGGTCCTGAAGCTTTCTTT	CASRLPGQGPEAFF
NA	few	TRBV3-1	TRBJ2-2	TGTGCCAGCAGCCAGGGGTACGGGGAGCTGTTTTTT	CASSQGYGELFF
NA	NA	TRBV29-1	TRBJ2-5	TGCAGCGTCTCCCAGTCGGCGGAGACCCAGTACTTC	CSVSQSAETQYF
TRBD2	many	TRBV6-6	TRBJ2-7	TGTGCCAGCAGTTACGGGACTAGCGGGAGTAGGGGCGAGCAGTACTTC	CASSYGTSGSRGEQYF
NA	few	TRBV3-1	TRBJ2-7	TGTGCCAGCGAGGGTCCGCCCTCCTACGAGCAGTACTTC	CASEGPPSYEQYF
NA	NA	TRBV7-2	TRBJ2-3	TGTGCCAGCACCATCAACCGGCCTAGCACAGATACGCAGTATTTT	CASTINRPSTDTQYF
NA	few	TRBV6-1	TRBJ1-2	TGTGCCAGTCAGGCTAACTATGGCTACACCTTC	CASQANYGYTF
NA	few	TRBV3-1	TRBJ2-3	TGTGCCAGCAGCCAAGGAAGGGTTACGCAGTATTTT	CASSQGRVTQYF
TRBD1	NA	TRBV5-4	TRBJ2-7	TGTGCCAGCAGCTGGGGACAGGGAGGCTACGAGCAGTACTTC	CASSWGQGGYEQYF
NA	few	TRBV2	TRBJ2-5	TGTGCCAGCAGCGGACAGCTAGAAGAGACCCAGTACTTC	CASSGQLEETQYF
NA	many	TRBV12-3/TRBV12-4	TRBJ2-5	TGTGCCAGCAGTTTATTAGAGACCCAGTACTTC	CASSLLETQYF
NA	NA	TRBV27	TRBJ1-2	TGTGCCAGCAGTAGCGCGGACTTCCGCGGCTACACCTTC	CASSSADFRGYTF
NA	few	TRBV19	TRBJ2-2	TGTGCCAGTGGAGGATTTGTCGGGGAGCTGTTTTTT	CASGGFVGELFF
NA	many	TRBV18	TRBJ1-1	TGTGCCAGCTCACCATCGGGAGGGGACAACACTGAAGCTTTCTTT	CASSPSGGDNTEAFF
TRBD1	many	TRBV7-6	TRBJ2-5	TGTGCCAGCAGCCTCCGGACAGGGGGCGAGACCCAGTACTTC	CASSLRTGGETQYF
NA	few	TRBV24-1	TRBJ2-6	TGTGCCACCGGCGGCCCAGGGGTTGGGGCCAACGTCCTGACTTTC	CATGGPGVGANVLTF
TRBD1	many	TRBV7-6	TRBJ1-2	TGTGCCAGCAGCTTCGTACCAGGGGGAGCGGTCTATGGCTACACCTTC	CASSFVPGGAVYGYTF
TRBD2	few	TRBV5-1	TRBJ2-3	TGCGCCAGCAGTAACCTAGCGGGGGGGACAGATACGCAGTATTTT	CASSNLAGGTDTQYF
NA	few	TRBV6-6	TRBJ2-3	TGTGCCAGCAGTTCCTCAGATACGCAGTATTTT	CASSSSDTQYF
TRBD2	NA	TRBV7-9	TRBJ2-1	TGTGCCAGCAGCATGACCGGGACTACAAACAATGAGCAGTTCTTC	CASSMTGTTNNEQFF
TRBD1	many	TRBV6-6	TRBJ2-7	TGTGCCAGCAGTGGACAGGGAAACGAGCAGTACTTC	CASSGQGNEQYF
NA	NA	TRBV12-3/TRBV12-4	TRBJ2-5	TGTGCCAGCACCCAGAGGGAAGTACTCCAAGAGACCCAGTACTTC	CASTQREVLQETQYF
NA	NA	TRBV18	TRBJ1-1	TGTGCCAGCTCACCTAACGGGGGTAAACCTGAAGCTTTCTTT	CASSPNGGKPEAFF
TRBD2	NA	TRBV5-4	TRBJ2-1	TGTGCCAGCAGCTCGATTGGAAGGGGACTAGCGGCCAATGAGCAGTTCTTC	CASSSIGRGLAANEQFF
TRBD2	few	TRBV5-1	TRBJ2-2	TGCGCCAGCAGCCATCGCGGACTAGCGAAAAAAATGAACACCGGGGAGCTGTTTTTT	CASSHRGLAKKMNTGELFF
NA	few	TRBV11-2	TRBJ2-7	TGTGCCAGCAGTGACTTATACTACGAGCAGTACTTC	CASSDLYYEQYF
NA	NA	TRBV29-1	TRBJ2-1	TGCAGCGTTGAAGACCCGAATGAGCAGTTCTTC	CSVEDPNEQFF
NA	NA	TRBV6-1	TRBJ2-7	TGTGCCAGCATCGAACCCCCCAGGAACGAGCAGTACTTC	CASIEPPRNEQYF
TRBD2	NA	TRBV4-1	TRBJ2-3	TGCGCCAGCAGCCATTTTTTTCGGGAGGGCACAGATACGCAGTATTTT	CASSHFFREGTDTQYF
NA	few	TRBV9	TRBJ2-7	TGTGCCAGCAGCCCAAGCCACGGGAGCTCCTACGAGCAGTACTTC	CASSPSHGSSYEQYF
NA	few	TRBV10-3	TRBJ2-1	TGTGCCATCATGGGACAAAATGGTTCCTACAATGAGCAGTTCTTC	CAIMGQNGSYNEQFF
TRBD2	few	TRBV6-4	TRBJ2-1	TGTGCCAGCAGTCACCGCCTAGCGGAGGAGGGCGATGAGCAGTTCTTC	CASSHRLAEEGDEQFF
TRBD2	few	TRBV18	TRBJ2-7	TGTGCCAGCTCAAGCGTGCTAGCGGGAGCCAACTACGAGCAGTACTTC	CASSSVLAGANYEQYF
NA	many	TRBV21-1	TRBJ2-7	TGTGCCACCGCAGCAAAGGTAGCAGCGGGAGAAGGCGCCCCCCCCGAGCAGTACTTC	CATAAKVAAGEGAPPEQYF
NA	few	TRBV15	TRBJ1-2	TGTGCCACCAGCAGAGATCGGGGAGGGGGCTACACCTTC	CATSRDRGGGYTF
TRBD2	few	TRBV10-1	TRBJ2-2	TGCGCCAGCAGTCATGGCGGGAGCCCCGGGGAGCTGTTTTTT	CASSHGGSPGELFF
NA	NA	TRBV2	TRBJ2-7	TGTGCCAGCAGTGGATTAGGCGACTCCTACGAGCAGTACTTC	CASSGLGDSYEQYF
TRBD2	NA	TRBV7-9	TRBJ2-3	TGTGCCAGCATCAGGTCTAGCGGGGGGGCCACAGATACGCAGTATTTT	CASIRSSGGATDTQYF
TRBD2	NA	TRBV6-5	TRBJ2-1	TGTGCCAGCAGAGAGCGGGAGGTGCTCAATGAGCAGTTCTTC	CASREREVLNEQFF
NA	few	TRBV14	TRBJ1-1	TGTGCCAGCAGCCAAGGGCAGCTCCTTGAAGCTTTCTTT	CASSQGQLLEAFF
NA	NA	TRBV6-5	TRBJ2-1	TGTGCCAGCAGTTATCGGTATGATGAGCAGTTCTTC	CASSYRYDEQFF
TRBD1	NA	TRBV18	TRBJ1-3	TGTGCCAGCTCACCACGGGACAGAGCAAACCCCTACTCTGAAAACACCATATATTTT	CASSPRDRANPYSENTIYF